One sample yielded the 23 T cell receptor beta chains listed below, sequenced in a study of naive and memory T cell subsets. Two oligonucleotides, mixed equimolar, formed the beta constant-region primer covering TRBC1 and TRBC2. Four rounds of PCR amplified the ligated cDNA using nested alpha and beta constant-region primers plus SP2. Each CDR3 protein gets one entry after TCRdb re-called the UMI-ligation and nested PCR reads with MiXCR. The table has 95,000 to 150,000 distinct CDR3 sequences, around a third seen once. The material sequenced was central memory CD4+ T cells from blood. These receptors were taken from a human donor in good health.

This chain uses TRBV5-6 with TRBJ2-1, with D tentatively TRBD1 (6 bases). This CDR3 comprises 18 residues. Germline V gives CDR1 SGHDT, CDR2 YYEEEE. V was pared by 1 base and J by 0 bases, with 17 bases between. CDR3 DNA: TGTGCCAGCAGCTTGTTTTATGGGTGGGGGCCCTCCTACAATGAGCAGTTCTTC. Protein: CASSLFYGWGPSYNEQFF.

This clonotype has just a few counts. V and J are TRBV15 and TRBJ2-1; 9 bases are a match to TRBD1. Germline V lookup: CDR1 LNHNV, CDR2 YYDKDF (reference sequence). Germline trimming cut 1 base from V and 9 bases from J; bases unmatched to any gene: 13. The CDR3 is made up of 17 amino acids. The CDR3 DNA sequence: TGTGCCACCAGCAGAGTTGGATCCGGGACAGGGCAAGGTGAGCAGTTCTTC. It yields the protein CATSRVGSGTGQGEQFF.

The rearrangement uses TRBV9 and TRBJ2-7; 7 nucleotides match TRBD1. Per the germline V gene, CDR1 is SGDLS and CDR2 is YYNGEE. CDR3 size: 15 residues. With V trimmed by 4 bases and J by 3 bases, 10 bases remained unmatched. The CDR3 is CASSLRQGANYEQYF. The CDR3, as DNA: TGTGCCAGCAGCCTCCGACAGGGTGCGAACTACGAGCAGTACTTC.

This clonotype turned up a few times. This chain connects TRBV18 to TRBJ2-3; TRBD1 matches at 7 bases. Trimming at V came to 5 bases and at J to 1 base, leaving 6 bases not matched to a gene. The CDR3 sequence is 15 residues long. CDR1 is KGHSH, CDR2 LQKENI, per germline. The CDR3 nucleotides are TGTGCCAGCTCAACGGGACAGCTTCGCACAGATACGCAGTATTTT. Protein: CASSTGQLRTDTQYF.

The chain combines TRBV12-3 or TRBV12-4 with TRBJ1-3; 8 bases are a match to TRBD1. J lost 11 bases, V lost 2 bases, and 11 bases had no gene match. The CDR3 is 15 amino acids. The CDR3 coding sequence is TGTGCCAGCAGTTTAAGTGTCAGGGGGCGCTTCCCCATATATTTT. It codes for CASSLSVRGRFPIYF.

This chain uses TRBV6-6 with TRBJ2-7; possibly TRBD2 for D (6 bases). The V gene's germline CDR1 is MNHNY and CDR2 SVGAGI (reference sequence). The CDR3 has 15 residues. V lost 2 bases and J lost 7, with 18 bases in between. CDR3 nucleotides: TGTGCCAGCAGTTACGAAGGACTATCACAGTGGGAGCAGTACTTC. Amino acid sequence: CASSYEGLSQWEQYF.

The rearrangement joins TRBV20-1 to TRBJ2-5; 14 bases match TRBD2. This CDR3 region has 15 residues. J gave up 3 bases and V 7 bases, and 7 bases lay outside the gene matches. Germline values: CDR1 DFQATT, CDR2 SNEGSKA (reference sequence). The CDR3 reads CSVGTSGSRKETQYF. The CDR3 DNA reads TGCAGTGTGGGGACTAGCGGGAGTAGGAAAGAGACCCAGTACTTC.

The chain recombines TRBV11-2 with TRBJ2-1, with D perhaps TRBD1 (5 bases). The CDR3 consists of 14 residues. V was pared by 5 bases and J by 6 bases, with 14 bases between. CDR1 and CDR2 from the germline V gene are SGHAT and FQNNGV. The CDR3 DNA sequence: TGTGCCAGCAGCCCGCGCGACAGTCGCAATGAGCAGTTCTTC. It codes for CASSPRDSRNEQFF.

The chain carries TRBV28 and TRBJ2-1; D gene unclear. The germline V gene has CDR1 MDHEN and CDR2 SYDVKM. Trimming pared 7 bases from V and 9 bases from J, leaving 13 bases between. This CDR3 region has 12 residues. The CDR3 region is CASTPNSGEQFF. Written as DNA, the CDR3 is TGTGCCAGCACCCCAAATTCCGGTGAGCAGTTCTTC.

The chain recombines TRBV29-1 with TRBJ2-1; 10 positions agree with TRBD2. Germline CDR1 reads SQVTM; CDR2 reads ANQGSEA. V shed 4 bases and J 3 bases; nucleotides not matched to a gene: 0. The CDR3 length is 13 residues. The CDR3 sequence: CSVGTSGYNEQFF. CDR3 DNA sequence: TGCAGCGTTGGGACTAGCGGCTACAATGAGCAGTTCTTC.

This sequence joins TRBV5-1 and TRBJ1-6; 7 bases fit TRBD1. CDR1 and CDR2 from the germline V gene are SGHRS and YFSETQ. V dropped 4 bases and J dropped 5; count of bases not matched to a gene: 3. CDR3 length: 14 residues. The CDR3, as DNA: TGCGCCAGCAGCCCGGGACAGAATAATTCACCCCTCCACTTT. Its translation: CASSPGQNNSPLHF. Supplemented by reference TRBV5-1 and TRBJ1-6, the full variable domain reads KAGVTQTPRYLIKTRGQQVTLSCSPISGHRSVSWYQQTPGQGLQFLFEYFSETQRNKGNFPGRFSGRQFSNSRSEMNVSTLELGDSALYLCASSPGQNNSPLHFGNGTRLTVT.

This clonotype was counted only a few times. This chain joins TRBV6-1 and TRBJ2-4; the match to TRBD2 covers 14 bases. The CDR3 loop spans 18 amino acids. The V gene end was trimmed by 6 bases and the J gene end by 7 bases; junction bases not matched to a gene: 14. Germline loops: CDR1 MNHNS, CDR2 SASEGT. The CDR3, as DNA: TGTGCCAGCAGGCAGTCAACCGGGACTAGCGGGAGTCAGAACATTCAGTACTTC. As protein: CASRQSTGTSGSQNIQYF.

The CDR3 bases are TGTGCCAGCAGCTTGGTAACGAGGGCCAAAAACATTCAGTACTTC. It is translated as CASSLVTRAKNIQYF. J is TRBJ2-4 and V is TRBV7-9; D is uncertain. Germline lookup yields CDR1 SEHNR and CDR2 FQNEAQ (reference sequence). V dropped 3 bases and J dropped 1 base, with 10 bases sitting between them. This CDR3 spans 15 amino acids.

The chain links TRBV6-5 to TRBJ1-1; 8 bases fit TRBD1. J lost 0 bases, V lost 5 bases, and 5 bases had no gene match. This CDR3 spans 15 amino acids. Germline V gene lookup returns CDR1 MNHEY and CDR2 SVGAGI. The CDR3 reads CASSPRTGLNTEAFF. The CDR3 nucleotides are TGTGCCAGCAGTCCGCGGACAGGGCTGAACACTGAAGCTTTCTTT.

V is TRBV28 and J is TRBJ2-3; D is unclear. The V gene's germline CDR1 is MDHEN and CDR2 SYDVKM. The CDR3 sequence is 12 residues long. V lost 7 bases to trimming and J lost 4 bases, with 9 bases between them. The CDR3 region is CASTHPPDTQYF. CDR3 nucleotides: TGTGCCAGCACCCACCCCCCAGATACGCAGTATTTT.

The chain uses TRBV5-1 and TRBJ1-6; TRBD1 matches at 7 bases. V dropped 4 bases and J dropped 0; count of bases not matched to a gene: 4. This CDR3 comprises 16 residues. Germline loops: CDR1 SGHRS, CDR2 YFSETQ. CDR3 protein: CASSVGQNSYNSPLHF. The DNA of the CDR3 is TGCGCCAGCAGCGTGGGACAGAACTCCTATAATTCACCCCTCCACTTT.

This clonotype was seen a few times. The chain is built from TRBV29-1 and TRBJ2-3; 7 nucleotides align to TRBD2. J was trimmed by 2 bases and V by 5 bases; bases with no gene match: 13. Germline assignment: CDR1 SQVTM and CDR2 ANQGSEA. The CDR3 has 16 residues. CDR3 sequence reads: CSVPGRERITTDTQYF. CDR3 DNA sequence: TGCAGCGTTCCGGGGCGGGAGCGAATTACCACAGATACGCAGTATTTT.

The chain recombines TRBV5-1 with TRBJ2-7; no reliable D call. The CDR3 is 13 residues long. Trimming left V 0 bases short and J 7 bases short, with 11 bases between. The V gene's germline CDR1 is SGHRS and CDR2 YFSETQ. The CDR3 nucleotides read TGCGCCAGCAGCTTGGGTACAAACACGGAGCAGTACTTC. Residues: CASSLGTNTEQYF.

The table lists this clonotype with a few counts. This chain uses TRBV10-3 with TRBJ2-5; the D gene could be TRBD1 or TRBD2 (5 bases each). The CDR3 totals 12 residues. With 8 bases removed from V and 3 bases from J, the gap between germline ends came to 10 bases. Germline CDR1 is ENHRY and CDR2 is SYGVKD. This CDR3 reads CAIGLGEETQYF. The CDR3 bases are TGTGCCATCGGGCTGGGGGAAGAGACCCAGTACTTC.

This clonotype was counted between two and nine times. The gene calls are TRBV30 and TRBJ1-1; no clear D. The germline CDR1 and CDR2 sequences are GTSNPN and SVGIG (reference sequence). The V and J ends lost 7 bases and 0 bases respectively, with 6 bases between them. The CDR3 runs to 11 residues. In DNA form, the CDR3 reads TGTGCCTCTCACTTGAACACTGAAGCTTTCTTT. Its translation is CASHLNTEAFF. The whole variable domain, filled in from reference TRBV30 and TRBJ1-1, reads SQTIHQWPATLVQPVGSPLSLECTVEGTSNPNLYWYRQAAGRGLQLLFYSVGIGQISSEVPQNLSASRPQDRQFILSSKKLLLSDSGFYLCASHLNTEAFFGQGTRLTVV.

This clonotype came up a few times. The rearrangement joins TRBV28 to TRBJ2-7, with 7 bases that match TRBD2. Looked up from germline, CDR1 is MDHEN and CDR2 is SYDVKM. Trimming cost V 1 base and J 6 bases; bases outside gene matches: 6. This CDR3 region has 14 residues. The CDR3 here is CASSLYVSGLEQYF. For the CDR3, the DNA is TGTGCCAGCAGTTTATACGTTAGCGGGCTCGAGCAGTACTTC.

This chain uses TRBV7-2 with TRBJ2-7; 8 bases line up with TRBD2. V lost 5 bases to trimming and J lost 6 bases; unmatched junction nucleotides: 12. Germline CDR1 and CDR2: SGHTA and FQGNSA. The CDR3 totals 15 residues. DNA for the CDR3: TGTGCCAGCAGCCCACTGTCGGGAGCGGGAGTCGAGCAGTACTTC. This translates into CASSPLSGAGVEQYF.

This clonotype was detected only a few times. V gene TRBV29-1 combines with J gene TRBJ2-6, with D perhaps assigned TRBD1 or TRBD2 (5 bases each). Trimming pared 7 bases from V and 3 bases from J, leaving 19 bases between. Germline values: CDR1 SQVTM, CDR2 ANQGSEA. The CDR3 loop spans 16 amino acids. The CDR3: CSALDSSTLGANVLTF. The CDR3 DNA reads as TGCAGCGCACTAGACAGTTCTACTCTTGGGGCCAACGTCCTGACTTTC.